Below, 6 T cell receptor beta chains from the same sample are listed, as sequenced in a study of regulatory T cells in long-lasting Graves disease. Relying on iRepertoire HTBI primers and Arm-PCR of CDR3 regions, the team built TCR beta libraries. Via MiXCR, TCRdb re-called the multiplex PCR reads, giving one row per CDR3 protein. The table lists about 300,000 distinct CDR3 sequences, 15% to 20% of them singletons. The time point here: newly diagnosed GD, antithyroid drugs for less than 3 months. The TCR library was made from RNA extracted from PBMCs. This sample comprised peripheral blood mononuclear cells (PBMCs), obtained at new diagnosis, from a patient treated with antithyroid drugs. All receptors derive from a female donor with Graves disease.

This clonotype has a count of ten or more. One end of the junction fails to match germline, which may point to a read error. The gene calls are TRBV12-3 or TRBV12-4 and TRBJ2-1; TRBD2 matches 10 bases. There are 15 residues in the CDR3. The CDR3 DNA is TGTGCCAGCAGTCTAGCGGGAGCCCTGCACAATGAGCAGTTCTTC. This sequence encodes CASSLAGALHNEQFF.

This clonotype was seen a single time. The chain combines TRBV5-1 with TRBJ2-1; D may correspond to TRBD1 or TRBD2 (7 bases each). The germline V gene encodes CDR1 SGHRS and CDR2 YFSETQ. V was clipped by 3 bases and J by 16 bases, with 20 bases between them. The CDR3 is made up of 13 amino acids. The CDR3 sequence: CASSSSTQGGNFF. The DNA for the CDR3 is TGCGCCAGCAGCTCCTCCACCCAGGGGGGGAATTTCTTC.

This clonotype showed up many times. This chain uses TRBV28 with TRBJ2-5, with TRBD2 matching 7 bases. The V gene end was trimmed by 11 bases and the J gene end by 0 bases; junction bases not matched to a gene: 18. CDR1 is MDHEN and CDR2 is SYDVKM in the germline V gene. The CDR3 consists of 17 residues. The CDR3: CAARGRWDGGNQETQYF. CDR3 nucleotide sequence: TGTGCCGCGCGGGGGAGGTGGGACGGGGGAAACCAAGAGACCCAGTACTTC.

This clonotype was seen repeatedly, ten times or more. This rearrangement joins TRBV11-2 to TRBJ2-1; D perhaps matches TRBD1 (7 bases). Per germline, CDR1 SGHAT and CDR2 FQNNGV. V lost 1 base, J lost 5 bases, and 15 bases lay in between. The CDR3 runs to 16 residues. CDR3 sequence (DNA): TGTGCCAGCAGCTTAGGCTACCAGGGGGGTCACAATGAGCAGTTCTTC. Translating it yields CASSLGYQGGHNEQFF.

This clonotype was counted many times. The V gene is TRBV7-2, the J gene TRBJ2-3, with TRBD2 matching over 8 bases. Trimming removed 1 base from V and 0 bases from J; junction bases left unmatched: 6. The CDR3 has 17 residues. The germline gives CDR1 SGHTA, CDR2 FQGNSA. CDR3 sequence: CASSLGAGAFSTDTQYF. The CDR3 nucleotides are TGTGCCAGCAGCTTAGGAGCGGGGGCCTTTAGCACAGATACGCAGTATTTT.

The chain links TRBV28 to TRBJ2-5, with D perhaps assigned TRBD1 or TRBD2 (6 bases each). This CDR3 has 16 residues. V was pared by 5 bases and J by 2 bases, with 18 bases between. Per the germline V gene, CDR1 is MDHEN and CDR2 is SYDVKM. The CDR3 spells CASSTPTRGLQETQYF. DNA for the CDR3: TGTGCCAGCAGTACCCCAACCAGGGGACTTCAAGAGACCCAGTACTTC.